The present T cell receptor beta chain was sequenced within a study of graft-versus-host responses after intestinal transplantation. Across the study: Transplants given to recipients were multivisceral, liver-intestinal, or isolated intestinal. Anti-thymocyte globulin induction, then tacrolimus and steroids for around 3 years, went to all recipients. Overall study findings and caveats: Within allografts, high graft-versus-host to host-versus-graft clonal ratios were seen among patients with graft-donor T cell macrochimerism.

Concerning this clone itself: Its antigen is as yet unknown.

The protocol was immunoSEQ multiplex PCR, while the TCRdb copy is restricted to in-frame clones and leaves out a portion. The table shows about 98,000 clones, with about 84% occurring only once. This sample comprised PBMCs, obtained 255 days after intestinal transplant. The receptor was isolated from a human patient who received an intestinal transplant, so some T cells may come from the graft donor.

CDR3 in DNA: TGTGCCAGCAGTTTACAGGGTGCGGGCACTGAAGCTTTCTTT. This encodes CASSLQGAGTEAFF. This chain links TRBV27 with TRBJ1-1; weak D call: TRBD1 (5 bases). V was trimmed by 2 bases and J by 4 bases, leaving 11 bases between them. Germline values: CDR1 MNHEY, CDR2 SMNVEV (reference sequence). The CDR3 sequence is 14 residues long.